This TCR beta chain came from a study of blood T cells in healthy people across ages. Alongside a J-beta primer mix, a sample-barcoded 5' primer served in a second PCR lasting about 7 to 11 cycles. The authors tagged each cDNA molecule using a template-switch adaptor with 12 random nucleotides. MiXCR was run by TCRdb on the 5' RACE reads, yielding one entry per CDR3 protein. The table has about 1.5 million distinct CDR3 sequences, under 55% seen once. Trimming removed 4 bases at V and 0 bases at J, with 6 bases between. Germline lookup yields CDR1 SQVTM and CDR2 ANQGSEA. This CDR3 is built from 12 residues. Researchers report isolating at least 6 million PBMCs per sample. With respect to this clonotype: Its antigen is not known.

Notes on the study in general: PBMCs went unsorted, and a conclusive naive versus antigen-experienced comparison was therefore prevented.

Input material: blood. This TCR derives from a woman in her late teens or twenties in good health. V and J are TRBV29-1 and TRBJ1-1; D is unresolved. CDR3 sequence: CSVGHLNTEAFF. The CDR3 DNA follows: TGCAGCGTTGGACACTTGAACACTGAAGCTTTCTTT.